These 28 T cell receptor beta chains originate from one sample sequenced in a study of technical replicates of blood from a few donors. Only in-frame clones appear in the TCRdb table, and some are missing; sequencing was by immunoSEQ multiplex PCR. The data contain more than 90,000 clones, about 96% of them singletons. Input material: T cells isolated from PBMCs. These receptors originate from a human donor in good health.

This clone is a singleton in its sample. The genes are TRBV6-5 and TRBJ1-5; the match to TRBD1 covers 7 bases. The CDR3 runs 14 residues. CDR1 and CDR2 from the germline V gene are MNHEY and SVGAGI. V was pared by 5 bases and J by 4 bases, with 5 bases of the junction left unmatched. The CDR3 sequence: CASSTGALNQPQHF. As DNA, the CDR3 is TGTGCCAGCAGTACAGGGGCCCTAAATCAGCCCCAGCATTTT.

V and J are TRBV28 and TRBJ2-5; 7 positions match TRBD1. The junction had 12 bases not matched to a gene; V was cut back by 6 bases and J by 2 bases. This CDR3 comprises 16 residues. In germline, CDR1 is MDHEN, CDR2 SYDVKM. CDR3 in DNA: TGTGCCAGCAGCCTACCGACAGGGTCCCCTCAAGAGACCCAGTACTTC. As protein: CASSLPTGSPQETQYF.

The J gene is TRBJ2-7, the V gene TRBV27; tentative D call: TRBD2 (6 bases). The ends were cut back, 6 bases at V and 3 bases at J, with 12 bases in the middle. The CDR3 spans 13 residues. The germline gives CDR1 MNHEY, CDR2 SMNVEV (reference sequence). The DNA of the CDR3 is TGTGCCAGCAGCTTGACTAGATTCTACGAGCAGTACTTC. Residues: CASSLTRFYEQYF.

The chain has TRBV6-5 and TRBJ1-5; the D gene is possibly TRBD1 (5 bases). The CDR3 consists of 15 residues. The germline V and J ends were trimmed by 7 bases and 1 base, with 14 bases remaining between them. Germline CDR1 and CDR2: MNHEY and SVGAGI. The CDR3: CASTPTGGSNQPQHF. DNA of the CDR3: TGTGCCAGCACCCCCACCGGGGGAAGCAATCAGCCCCAGCATTTT.

The genes are TRBV7-3 and TRBJ2-2; 7 bases align to TRBD1. V was pared by 5 bases and J by 1 base, with 4 bases of the junction left unmatched. Germline assignment: CDR1 SGHTA and CDR2 FQGTGA. The CDR3 spans 15 residues. The CDR3 nucleotides read TGTGCCAGCAGCCCGCGGACAGGGAACACCGGGGAGCTGTTTTTT. This sequence encodes CASSPRTGNTGELFF.

The chain combines TRBV7-8 with TRBJ1-1; the D gene is possibly TRBD1 (6 bases). This CDR3 comprises 14 residues. Trimming pared 4 bases from V and 4 bases from J, leaving 13 bases between. Germline assignment: CDR1 SGHVS and CDR2 FQNEAQ. As DNA, the CDR3 is TGTGCCAGCAGCTCCCGGGACACGGCCACTGAAGCTTTCTTT. It yields the protein CASSSRDTATEAFF.

This CDR3 is CASSLELSPFYGYTF. The CDR3 DNA is TGTGCCAGCAGCTTAGAACTAAGTCCATTCTATGGCTACACCTTC. This sequence joins TRBV7-8 and TRBJ1-2; D remains ambiguous. V was pared by 1 base and J by 4 bases, with 13 bases between. The germline CDR1 and CDR2 sequences are SGHVS and FQNEAQ. The CDR3 totals 15 residues.

V gene TRBV7-3 combines with J gene TRBJ2-3; D is undetermined. CDR1 SGHTA and CDR2 FQGTGA come from the germline V gene. Trimming removed 1 base at V and 1 base at J, with 12 bases between. The CDR3 loop spans 16 amino acids. CDR3 residues: CASSLSGPHGTDTQYF. The CDR3 bases are TGTGCCAGCAGCTTAAGTGGGCCCCACGGCACAGATACGCAGTATTTT.

This clone appeared a single time. This chain joins TRBV5-1 and TRBJ2-7, with 8 bases matching TRBD2. The J segment lost 3 bases and the V segment lost 2 bases, leaving 7 bases of the junction unmatched. The CDR3 sequence is 15 residues long. Germline V lookup: CDR1 SGHRS, CDR2 YFSETQ. The CDR3 DNA reads TGCGCCAGCAGCTTAGTGAGCGGGAGTATCTACGAGCAGTACTTC. Translated: CASSLVSGSIYEQYF.

This clone appeared a single time. V usage is TRBV18 and J usage is TRBJ2-7; D remains ambiguous. Germline loops: CDR1 KGHSH, CDR2 LQKENI. Trimming left V 5 bases short and J 4 bases short, with 9 bases between. This CDR3 is 12 amino acids long. The CDR3 reads CASSSTFYEQYF. The DNA of the CDR3 is TGTGCCAGCTCAAGTACTTTTTACGAGCAGTACTTC.

V gene TRBV19 combines with J gene TRBJ1-3, with D perhaps matching TRBD1 (6 bases). V lost 5 bases and J lost 0, with 26 bases in between. The CDR3 runs 20 residues. Germline V gene data show CDR1 as LNHDA and CDR2 as SQIVND (reference sequence). Here the CDR3 DNA reads TGTGCCAGTAGTGGAGAGGACCAACAGGGTTTACTTTACTCTGGAAACACCATATATTTT. Its translation: CASSGEDQQGLLYSGNTIYF. Full variable domain (rest looked up from reference TRBV19 and TRBJ1-3): DGGITQSPKYLFRKEGQNVTLSCEQNLNHDAMYWYRQDPGQGLRLIYYSQIVNDFQKGDIAEGYSVSREKKESFPLTVTSAQKNPTAFYLCASSGEDQQGLLYSGNTIYFGEGSWLTVV.

This chain links TRBV12-5 with TRBJ2-7, with 9 bases identical to TRBD1. The CDR3 is 16 residues long. J gave up 3 bases and V 1 base, and 7 bases lay outside the gene matches. The germline V gene has CDR1 LGHNT and CDR2 FRNRAP. The CDR3: CASGLAGQGFYYEQYF. Written as DNA, the CDR3 is TGTGCTAGTGGTTTGGCGGGACAGGGATTTTACTACGAGCAGTACTTC. Looking up the rest from reference TRBV12-5 and TRBJ2-7 gives the full variable domain: DARVTQTPRHKVTEMGQEVTMRCQPILGHNTVFWYRQTMMQGLELLAYFRNRAPLDDSGMPKDRFSAEMPDATLATLKIQPSEPRDSAVYFCASGLAGQGFYYEQYFGPGTRLTVT.

The J gene is TRBJ2-3, the V gene TRBV30; 12 bases fit TRBD2. The V and J ends lost 2 bases and 2 bases, in that order; junction bases with no gene match: 11. Germline-derived CDR1 and CDR2 are GTSNPN and SVGIG (reference sequence). This CDR3 is 18 amino acids long. The CDR3 DNA reads TGTGCCTGGAGTTCGACTAGCGGGAGCTTCCAGAACACAGATACGCAGTATTTT. Its translation is CAWSSTSGSFQNTDTQYF.

The V gene is TRBV7-2, the J gene TRBJ1-4; D call uncertain. The CDR3 has 15 residues. The V and J ends lost 1 base and 2 bases respectively, with 8 bases between them. Germline V gives CDR1 SGHTA, CDR2 FQGNSA. For the CDR3, the DNA is TGTGCCAGCAGCTTAGTTCTTGTCACTAATGAAAAACTGTTTTTT. The encoded protein is CASSLVLVTNEKLFF.

The chain carries TRBV6-6 and TRBJ2-5; 9 bases align to TRBD1. The DNA end lines up better with TRBJ2-7; the J call may be wrong. This CDR3 contains 15 residues. Germline loops: CDR1 MNHNY, CDR2 SVGAGI (reference sequence). The CDR3 sequence: CASSRTGTGYDEQYF. CDR3 bases: TGTGCCAGCAGTCGAACCGGGACAGGGTACGACGAGCAGTACTTC.

This chain links TRBV5-1 with TRBJ2-1; D unclear. V was pared by 4 bases and J by 4 bases, with 6 bases between. CDR3 length: 12 amino acids. Germline-derived CDR1 and CDR2 are SGHRS and YFSETQ. The DNA of the CDR3 is TGCGCCAGCAGCCCAGAATACAATGAGCAGTTCTTC. Amino acid sequence: CASSPEYNEQFF. Full variable domain (remainder filled in from reference TRBV5-1 and TRBJ2-1): KAGVTQTPRYLIKTRGQQVTLSCSPISGHRSVSWYQQTPGQGLQFLFEYFSETQRNKGNFPGRFSGRQFSNSRSEMNVSTLELGDSALYLCASSPEYNEQFFGPGTRLTVL.

The chain carries TRBV7-2 and TRBJ2-7; TRBD1 agrees at 7 bases. Germline CDR1 and CDR2: SGHTA and FQGNSA. After removal of 5 bases from V and 4 bases from J, the junction contained 11 bases not matched to a gene. The CDR3 length is 15 residues. Here the CDR3 reads CASSRQTGLEYEQYF. Written as DNA, the CDR3 is TGTGCCAGCAGCCGACAGACAGGGTTAGAATACGAGCAGTACTTC.

V usage is TRBV29-1 and J usage is TRBJ2-1, with D possibly being TRBD2 (6 bases). The V end was cut by 8 bases, the J end by 4 bases, with 15 bases between. CDR1 and CDR2 (germline): SQVTM, ANQGSEA. CDR3 length equals 13 residues. The chain's CDR3 is CSCPSAGYNEQFF. The CDR3 DNA reads as TGCAGCTGTCCTTCGGCGGGGTACAATGAGCAGTTCTTC.

The genes are TRBV14 and TRBJ2-7; D ambiguous. Germline V CDR1 and CDR2: SGHDN, FVKESK. This CDR3 contains 15 residues. The V end was cut by 0 bases, the J end by 0 bases, with 9 bases between. CDR3 in amino acids: CASSQDPASSYEQYF. CDR3 nucleotide sequence: TGTGCCAGCAGCCAAGATCCTGCCAGCTCCTACGAGCAGTACTTC.

The J gene is TRBJ1-2, the V gene TRBV7-3; 7 bases agree with TRBD1. This CDR3 contains 15 residues. Germline V gene data show CDR1 as SGHTA and CDR2 as FQGTGA. V shed 4 bases, J shed 2 bases, and the junction held 7 bases outside the gene matches. The CDR3 here is CASSSRDSSNYGYTF. Here the CDR3 DNA reads TGTGCCAGCAGCTCTCGGGACAGTTCCAACTATGGCTACACCTTC.

This sequence joins TRBV7-2 and TRBJ2-7; possible D gene TRBD2, 7 bases. Germline V CDR1 and CDR2: SGHTA, FQGNSA. The CDR3 contains 18 residues. The germline V and J ends were trimmed by 5 bases and 0 bases, with 23 bases remaining between them. The CDR3 DNA reads as TGTGCCAGCAGCCTTACCTATCTAATAGGGGGGGGCTCCTACGAGCAGTACTTC. Translated, it gives CASSLTYLIGGGSYEQYF.

The gene calls are TRBV10-2 and TRBJ2-1, with 15 positions matching TRBD2. The CDR3 spans 16 residues. Germline V CDR1 and CDR2: WSHSY, SAAADI. V lost 8 bases, J lost 8 bases, and 10 bases stayed unmatched. The DNA for the CDR3 is TGCGCCAGCCGGACTAGCGGGAGGGAAGAAGGCTATGAGCAGTTCTTC. This translates into CASRTSGREEGYEQFF.

The genes are TRBV2 and TRBJ2-5; 7 bases agree with TRBD1. CDR1 is SNHLY, CDR2 FYNNEI, per germline. Trimming took 6 bases from V and 5 from J; bases not matched to a gene: 6. The CDR3 runs to 13 residues. DNA of the CDR3: TGTGCCAGCAGGCGAGACAGGGTTGAGACCCAGTACTTC. Its translation: CASRRDRVETQYF. The full variable domain, completed using reference TRBV2 and TRBJ2-5, is EPEVTQTPSHQVTQMGQEVILRCVPISNHLYFYWYRQILGQKVEFLVSFYNNEISEKSEIFDDQFSVERPDGSNFTLKIRSTKLEDSAMYFCASRRDRVETQYFGPGTRLLVL.

The chain couples TRBV7-3 to TRBJ2-1; TRBD2 is a possible D gene (5 bases). V was clipped by 3 bases and J by 0 bases, with 12 bases between them. The germline V gene has CDR1 SGHTA and CDR2 FQGTGA. The CDR3 spans 16 residues. For the CDR3, the DNA is TGTGCCAGCAGCTTTAGCGTCCATCCCTCCTACAATGAGCAGTTCTTC. Encoded protein: CASSFSVHPSYNEQFF.

The chain has TRBV7-9 and TRBJ1-2; TRBD1 aligns across 10 bases. Germline V lookup: CDR1 SEHNR, CDR2 FQNEAQ (reference sequence). The trim removed 1 base at V and 5 bases at J, leaving 1 base unmatched. This CDR3 spans 14 amino acids. The CDR3, as DNA: TGTGCCAGCAGCTTAGGGGGACAGGGGTATGGCTACACCTTC. Translation: CASSLGGQGYGYTF.

The CDR3 region is CATTQARGYNYGYTF. The CDR3 DNA reads TGTGCCACCACCCAAGCTAGAGGGTACAACTATGGCTACACCTTC. This sequence joins TRBV15 and TRBJ1-2; no definite D call. The CDR3 is 15 residues long. V lost 7 bases and J lost 2, with 17 bases in between. Germline loops: CDR1 LNHNV, CDR2 YYDKDF (reference sequence).

Of note for this clone: One end of the junction does not line up with germline, which may come from a read error. The gene calls are TRBV7-7 and TRBJ2-5, with TRBD1 identical over 8 bases. The CDR3 is 14 residues long. Germline CDR1 and CDR2: SSHAT and FNYEAQ (reference sequence). The CDR3 reads CASSRSGQGETQYF. CDR3 nucleotides: TGTGCTAGCAGCCGAAGCGGACAGGGAGAGACCCAGTACTTC.

The chain links TRBV15 to TRBJ2-5; D is ambiguous. Between the trimmed V and J ends, which lost 8 bases and 3 bases, there was a span of 4 bases. The CDR3 totals 10 residues. Germline V gene data show CDR1 as LNHNV and CDR2 as YYDKDF (reference sequence). CDR3 DNA: TGTGCCACCCCAAAAGAGACCCAGTACTTC. It specifies CATPKETQYF. The complete variable domain, with remaining parts taken from reference TRBV15 and TRBJ2-5, reads DAMVIQNPRYQVTQFGKPVTLSCSQTLNHNVMYWYQQKSSQAPKLLFHYYDKDFNNEADTPDNFQSRRPNTSFCFLDIRSPGLGDTAMYLCATPKETQYFGPGTRLLVL.